The next 6 T cell receptor beta chains were all read from a single sample in a study of cytomegalovirus exposure and HLA in healthy donors. PCR employed 60 Vbeta and 13 Jbeta primers. Measured with immunoSEQ multiplex PCR; TCRdb has only the in-frame clones, and not every one. Of about 55,000 clones listed, approximately 80% are singletons. Material for sequencing was PBMCs. The receptor source for this set is a female donor in good health and CMV-seronegative.

The V and J genes are TRBV7-6 and TRBJ1-2; the D gene is possibly TRBD1 (6 bases). The CDR3 sequence is 15 residues long. Trimming removed 1 base from V and 6 bases from J, with 15 bases in between. Germline CDR1 is SGHVS and CDR2 is FNYEAQ. CDR3 DNA: TGTGCCAGCAGCTTAGTCGCCGGGACATTAGATGGCTACACCTTC. It yields the protein CASSLVAGTLDGYTF.

In this sample, this clone turned up once. The genes are TRBV27 and TRBJ2-7; no definite D call. The CDR3 loop spans 15 amino acids. Per the germline V gene, CDR1 is MNHEY and CDR2 is SMNVEV (reference sequence). V was trimmed by 6 bases and J by 0 bases, leaving 15 bases between them. The CDR3 nucleotides read TGTGCCAGCAGGAGTCCTGGCGGCAGCTCCTACGAGCAGTACTTC. It is translated as CASRSPGGSSYEQYF.

The chain recombines TRBV1 with TRBJ1-5; TRBD1, as called in the table, went unchecked against the DNA. TRBV1 is termed a pseudogene. This CDR3 region has 18 residues. CDR3 coding DNA: TGCACCAGCAGCCAAGAAAGAGCACAGGGTGCTAGCAATCAGCCCCAGCATTTT. Protein: CTSSQERAQGASNQPQHF.

The chain has TRBV7-9 and TRBJ2-3, with a possible D match to TRBD1 (6 bases). The CDR3 runs to 15 residues. Deletions cut 5 bases from V and 2 bases from J, with 14 bases between. CDR1 SEHNR and CDR2 FQNEAQ come from the germline V gene (reference sequence). The CDR3 bases are TGTGCCAGCAGCCTCCGACAGGCGACCACAGATACGCAGTATTTT. It is translated as CASSLRQATTDTQYF.

This chain uses TRBV7-7 with TRBJ2-5, with D possibly TRBD2 on 6 matching bases. The ends were cut back, 5 bases at V and 5 bases at J, with 15 bases in the middle. Per the germline V gene, CDR1 is SSHAT and CDR2 is FNYEAQ (reference sequence). The CDR3 is 14 amino acids. CDR3 sequence reads: CASSQGAGRETQYF. The CDR3 nucleotides are TGTGCCAGCAGCCAAGGCGCGGGACGGGAGACCCAGTACTTC.

This rearrangement joins TRBV28 to TRBJ1-5; D is ambiguous. Germline-derived CDR1 and CDR2 are MDHEN and SYDVKM. The CDR3 runs to 12 residues. The V end lost 4 bases, the J end lost 5 bases, and 6 bases lay between the germline ends. In nucleotides, the CDR3 is TGTGCCAGCAGTTCCGGGTATCAGCCCCAGCATTTT. Protein: CASSSGYQPQHF.